A selection of T cell receptor beta chains follows, all from one sample in a study of cytomegalovirus exposure and HLA in healthy donors. Profiling relied on immunoSEQ multiplex PCR, and the TCRdb table lists in-frame clones only, not all of them. Of over 150,000 clones listed, 87% are singletons. The sample was PBMCs. These receptor sequences come from a woman between 25 and 40 years old in good health and CMV-seronegative. Each CDR3 is given with its conserved first and last residue. The D gene is left open where the match is weak. For some rows the clone size is stated as once, few or many, or as a class when expanded; others skip it.

d_gene: TRBD1
v_gene: TRBV6-5
abundance: -
j_gene: TRBJ1-4
CDR3nt: TGTGCCAGCAATACGGGACAGTTAAATGAAAAACTGTTTTTT
CDR3aa: CASNTGQLNEKLFF

d_gene: TRBD2
v_gene: TRBV7-3
abundance: once
j_gene: TRBJ2-5
CDR3nt: TGTGCCAGCAGCCAGGGACTAGCGGGGAGAAAAGAGACCCAGTACTTC
CDR3aa: CASSQGLAGRKETQYF

d_gene: -
v_gene: TRBV5-4
abundance: -
j_gene: TRBJ1-4
CDR3nt: TGTGCCAGCAGCTCCCTGGGGGCAGCGGGGTTTCGTGAAAAACTGTTTTTT
CDR3aa: CASSSLGAAGFREKLFF

d_gene: TRBD2
v_gene: TRBV5-1
abundance: -
j_gene: TRBJ2-4
CDR3nt: TGCGCCAGCAGCTTGGCGATTGCGGGAGGCAACAAAAACATTCAGTACTTC
CDR3aa: CASSLAIAGGNKNIQYF

d_gene: TRBD1
v_gene: TRBV11-2
abundance: -
j_gene: TRBJ2-3
CDR3nt: TGTGCCAGCAGACCAACCGGGACAGGGGGCCGGGATACGCAGTATTTT
CDR3aa: CASRPTGTGGRDTQYF

d_gene: -
v_gene: TRBV15
abundance: -
j_gene: TRBJ1-5
CDR3nt: TGTGCCACCAGCCGACACAGGGTGCAGCCCCAGCATTTT
CDR3aa: CATSRHRVQPQHF

d_gene: -
v_gene: TRBV6-5
abundance: -
j_gene: TRBJ1-1
CDR3nt: TGTGCCAGCAGTTCCCCGGGGGGGGCTCCTGAAGCTTTCTTT
CDR3aa: CASSSPGGAPEAFF

d_gene: -
v_gene: TRBV27
abundance: -
j_gene: TRBJ2-2
CDR3nt: TGTGCCAGCACCTACCCGGCGGGGGCGGGTCTAGGGGAGCTGTTTTTT
CDR3aa: CASTYPAGAGLGELFF

d_gene: -
v_gene: TRBV30
abundance: -
j_gene: TRBJ1-3
CDR3nt: TGTGCCTGGAGTAGATTGCAGGGGCCGGGGGGAAACACCATATATTTT
CDR3aa: CAWSRLQGPGGNTIYF

d_gene: -
v_gene: TRBV28
abundance: once
j_gene: TRBJ1-5
CDR3nt: TGTGCCAGCAGCCGAGCCGGGGGGGCCGGAAATCAGCCCCAGCATTTT
CDR3aa: CASSRAGGAGNQPQHF

d_gene: -
v_gene: TRBV27
abundance: once
j_gene: TRBJ2-5
CDR3nt: TGTGCCAGCAGTTTTAGCGAACAAGAGACCCAGTACTTC
CDR3aa: CASSFSEQETQYF

d_gene: -
v_gene: TRBV5-1
abundance: -
j_gene: TRBJ2-5
CDR3nt: TGCGCCAGCAGCCCCTCAGGGGTACAAGAGACCCAGTACTTC
CDR3aa: CASSPSGVQETQYF

d_gene: -
v_gene: TRBV2
abundance: -
j_gene: TRBJ1-1
CDR3nt: TGTGCCAGCACCACAGGGCTTTCCCCGATGAACACTGAAGCTTTCTTT
CDR3aa: CASTTGLSPMNTEAFF

d_gene: -
v_gene: TRBV5-6
abundance: -
j_gene: TRBJ1-2
CDR3nt: TGTGCCAGCAGCCCCCGGTCCGCTAACTATGGCTACACCTTC
CDR3aa: CASSPRSANYGYTF

d_gene: -
v_gene: TRBV5-4
abundance: -
j_gene: TRBJ2-2
CDR3nt: TGTGCCAGCAGCCCTACTACGAACACCGGGGAGCTGTTTTTT
CDR3aa: CASSPTTNTGELFF

d_gene: TRBD1
v_gene: TRBV7-9
abundance: -
j_gene: TRBJ2-7
CDR3nt: TGTGCCAGCACTCACAGGGGGCATCTGTACTTC
CDR3aa: CASTHRGHLYF

d_gene: -
v_gene: TRBV7-9
abundance: -
j_gene: TRBJ2-1
CDR3nt: TGTGCCAGCAGCGGTAGTGGCGGGGCTTACGGGTCCTACAATGAGCAGTTCTTC
CDR3aa: CASSGSGGAYGSYNEQFF

d_gene: -
v_gene: TRBV4-3
abundance: -
j_gene: TRBJ1-3
CDR3nt: TGCGCCAGCAGCTCCCCACGGGGGGGGCAAGGAAACACCATATATTTT
CDR3aa: CASSSPRGGQGNTIYF

d_gene: -
v_gene: TRBV7-2
abundance: once
j_gene: TRBJ2-7
CDR3nt: TGTGCCAGCAGCTTAGCGGCCCGACCGGGTCTGACCTACGAGCAGTACTTC
CDR3aa: CASSLAARPGLTYEQYF

d_gene: -
v_gene: TRBV5-4
abundance: -
j_gene: TRBJ1-5
CDR3nt: TGTGCCAGCAGCTTACAGGGCGTGAATCAGCCCCAGCATTTT
CDR3aa: CASSLQGVNQPQHF

d_gene: TRBD2
v_gene: TRBV6-5
abundance: -
j_gene: TRBJ2-2
CDR3nt: TGTGCCAGCAGCTCCGGGACTATGAACACCGGGGAGCTGTTTTTT
CDR3aa: CASSSGTMNTGELFF

d_gene: -
v_gene: TRBV29-1
abundance: -
j_gene: TRBJ2-3
CDR3nt: TGCAGCGTTGATGGCTGGACTAAGGTAACAGATACGCAGTATTTT
CDR3aa: CSVDGWTKVTDTQYF

d_gene: TRBD1
v_gene: TRBV12-5
abundance: -
j_gene: TRBJ1-2
CDR3nt: TGTGCTAGTGGTACCGAAGTAGGGACAGCCAACTATGGCTACACCTTC
CDR3aa: CASGTEVGTANYGYTF

d_gene: -
v_gene: TRBV10-1
abundance: -
j_gene: TRBJ1-3
CDR3nt: TGCGCCAGCAGCGAGGGACTCGGCAGCCGCTCTGGAAACACCATATATTTT
CDR3aa: CASSEGLGSRSGNTIYF

d_gene: -
v_gene: TRBV29-1
abundance: -
j_gene: TRBJ1-5
CDR3nt: TGCAGCGTTCGGGGGGAGCGGGCATATAGCAATCAGCCCCAGCATTTT
CDR3aa: CSVRGERAYSNQPQHF

d_gene: TRBD1
v_gene: TRBV18
abundance: -
j_gene: TRBJ1-5
CDR3nt: TGTGCCAGCTCACCCGGGACAGGGGGTAGCAATCAGCCCCAGCATTTT
CDR3aa: CASSPGTGGSNQPQHF

d_gene: TRBD1
v_gene: TRBV6-1
abundance: few
j_gene: TRBJ1-4
CDR3nt: TGTGCCACAGGGGGCAAACTGTTTTTT
CDR3aa: CATGGKLFF

d_gene: -
v_gene: TRBV4-1
abundance: once
j_gene: TRBJ1-1
CDR3nt: TGCGCCAGCAGCCAGACCTCAGGGCCCGCCGGGGGTGGCACTGAAGCTTTCTTT
CDR3aa: CASSQTSGPAGGGTEAFF

d_gene: -
v_gene: TRBV5-1
abundance: -
j_gene: TRBJ1-2
CDR3nt: TGCGCCAGCAGCCTTAGTTTTAACTATGGCTACACCTTC
CDR3aa: CASSLSFNYGYTF

d_gene: -
v_gene: TRBV5-1
abundance: -
j_gene: TRBJ2-7
CDR3nt: TGCGCCAGCAGCTTCGACAGTGCCTACGAGCAGTACTTC
CDR3aa: CASSFDSAYEQYF

d_gene: TRBD2
v_gene: TRBV13
abundance: -
j_gene: TRBJ2-7
CDR3nt: TGTGCCAGCAGCTTAAGACTAGCGGGATCCCCGAGGGGCGAGCAGTACTTC
CDR3aa: CASSLRLAGSPRGEQYF

d_gene: TRBD1
v_gene: TRBV7-9
abundance: -
j_gene: TRBJ2-7
CDR3nt: TGTGCCAGCAGCCCTTCGGACAGGCGGTTCGACGAGCAGTACTTC
CDR3aa: CASSPSDRRFDEQYF

d_gene: -
v_gene: TRBV6-1
abundance: -
j_gene: TRBJ1-5
CDR3nt: TGTGCCAGCAGTGAAGGGACTGATGGCAATCAGCCCCAGCATTTT
CDR3aa: CASSEGTDGNQPQHF

d_gene: -
v_gene: TRBV27
abundance: -
j_gene: TRBJ2-6
CDR3nt: TGTGCCAGCAGTTTACCCGGAGGGCCTGGGGCCAACGTCCTGACTTTC
CDR3aa: CASSLPGGPGANVLTF

d_gene: TRBD2
v_gene: TRBV27
abundance: few
j_gene: TRBJ2-7
CDR3nt: TGTGCCAGCAGTAACACTAGCGGGAGAACCTCCTACGAGCAGTACTTC
CDR3aa: CASSNTSGRTSYEQYF

d_gene: -
v_gene: TRBV29-1
abundance: -
j_gene: TRBJ2-5
CDR3nt: TGCAGCGTTGGACAGGCGATCCAAGAGACCCAGTACTTC
CDR3aa: CSVGQAIQETQYF

d_gene: -
v_gene: TRBV2
abundance: -
j_gene: TRBJ1-2
CDR3nt: TGTGCCAGCAGTGAAGCGCTTCCAGGGTTGAGTGGCTACACCTTC
CDR3aa: CASSEALPGLSGYTF

d_gene: -
v_gene: TRBV21-1
abundance: -
j_gene: TRBJ2-5
CDR3nt: TGTGCCAGCAGCTCCCAAGGGGACAGGTCGGGGGAGACCCAGTACTTC
CDR3aa: CASSSQGDRSGETQYF

d_gene: -
v_gene: TRBV19
abundance: few
j_gene: TRBJ2-7
CDR3nt: TGTGCCAGTAGTATTGGCAGGGGATTCTCCTACGAGCAGTACTTC
CDR3aa: CASSIGRGFSYEQYF

d_gene: -
v_gene: TRBV5-6
abundance: -
j_gene: TRBJ2-2
CDR3nt: TGTGCCAGCAGTCGCCGGGGCACCGGGGAGCTGTTTTTT
CDR3aa: CASSRRGTGELFF

d_gene: -
v_gene: TRBV9
abundance: -
j_gene: TRBJ2-3
CDR3nt: TGTGCCAGCAGCGTAGATCCTAGCACAGATACGCAGTATTTT
CDR3aa: CASSVDPSTDTQYF

d_gene: TRBD1
v_gene: TRBV6-5
abundance: once
j_gene: TRBJ2-7
CDR3nt: TGTGCCAGCAGCTTACAGGGGGACCTCGACGAGCAGTACTTC
CDR3aa: CASSLQGDLDEQYF

d_gene: -
v_gene: TRBV6-1
abundance: -
j_gene: TRBJ1-2
CDR3nt: TGTGCCAGCAGTGAAGGGGTGCGGCAGTTATATGGCTACACCTTC
CDR3aa: CASSEGVRQLYGYTF

d_gene: -
v_gene: TRBV4-1
abundance: -
j_gene: TRBJ1-5
CDR3nt: TGCGCCAGCAGCCAGCGGGGAGGTCAGCCCCAGCATTTT
CDR3aa: CASSQRGGQPQHF

d_gene: -
v_gene: TRBV6-6
abundance: -
j_gene: TRBJ1-3
CDR3nt: TGTGCTGTCAGGGAATCCTTCTCTGGAAACACCATATATTTT
CDR3aa: CAVRESFSGNTIYF

d_gene: -
v_gene: TRBV2
abundance: -
j_gene: TRBJ1-5
CDR3nt: TGTGCCAGCAGGGTACAGCTCGAGCCCCAGCATTTT
CDR3aa: CASRVQLEPQHF

d_gene: TRBD2
v_gene: TRBV6-6
abundance: once
j_gene: TRBJ2-7
CDR3nt: TGTGCCAGCAGAGCCGGGACTAGCGGAACCTACGAGCAGTACTTC
CDR3aa: CASRAGTSGTYEQYF

d_gene: -
v_gene: TRBV5-1
abundance: -
j_gene: TRBJ1-5
CDR3nt: TGCGCCAGCAGCTTGGATGGGGGCCGCAATCAGCCCCAGCATTTT
CDR3aa: CASSLDGGRNQPQHF

d_gene: -
v_gene: TRBV4-3
abundance: -
j_gene: TRBJ2-1
CDR3nt: TGCGCCAGCAGCTCGGGGTACCGCTCCTACAATGAGCAGTTCTTC
CDR3aa: CASSSGYRSYNEQFF

d_gene: TRBD1
v_gene: TRBV6-6
abundance: -
j_gene: TRBJ1-3
CDR3nt: TGTGCCAGCAGGGAACAGGGGACGGGAAACACCATATATTTT
CDR3aa: CASREQGTGNTIYF

d_gene: -
v_gene: TRBV6-5
abundance: -
j_gene: TRBJ2-7
CDR3nt: TGTGCCAGCAGCAAAAGAAGGGGCGAGCAGTACTTC
CDR3aa: CASSKRRGEQYF

d_gene: TRBD1
v_gene: TRBV18
abundance: -
j_gene: TRBJ1-6
CDR3nt: TGTGCCAGCTCACCCTTGGACAGGGAAGGATATGGTTCACCCCTCCACTTT
CDR3aa: CASSPLDREGYGSPLHF